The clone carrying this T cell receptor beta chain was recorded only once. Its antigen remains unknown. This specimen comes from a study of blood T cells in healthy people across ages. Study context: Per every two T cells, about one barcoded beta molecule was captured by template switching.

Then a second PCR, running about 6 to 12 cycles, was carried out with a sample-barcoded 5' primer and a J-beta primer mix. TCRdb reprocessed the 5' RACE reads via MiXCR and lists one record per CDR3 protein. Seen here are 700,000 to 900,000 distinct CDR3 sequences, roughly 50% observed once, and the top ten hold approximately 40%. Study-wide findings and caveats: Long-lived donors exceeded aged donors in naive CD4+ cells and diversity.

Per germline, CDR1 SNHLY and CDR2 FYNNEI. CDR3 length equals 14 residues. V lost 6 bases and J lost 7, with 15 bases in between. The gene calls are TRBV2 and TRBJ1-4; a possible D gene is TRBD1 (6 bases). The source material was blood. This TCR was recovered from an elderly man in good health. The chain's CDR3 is CASSEQGFGEKLFF. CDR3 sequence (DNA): TGTGCCAGCAGCGAACAGGGCTTTGGTGAAAAACTGTTTTTT.